These 6 T cell receptor beta chains originate from one sample sequenced in a study of T cells after yellow fever vaccination. Via MiXCR, TCRdb re-called the 5' RACE reads, giving one row per CDR3 protein. The sample holds about 330,000 distinct CDR3 sequences, roughly 7.5% seen once. Here the sequenced sample was PBMCs, taken roughly seven weeks after the first yellow fever vaccination. The receptors were sampled from a man younger than 35 who received the YFV17D yellow fever vaccine.

The chain is built from TRBV7-8 and TRBJ2-1, with D tentatively TRBD1 (5 bases). The CDR3 contains 14 residues. CDR1 is SGHVS, CDR2 FQNEAQ, per germline. The V end lost 5 bases, the J end lost 8 bases, and 16 bases lay between the germline ends. The CDR3 DNA follows: TGTGCCAGCAGCGCACGGATCAGGGCCGATGAGCAGTTCTTC. It encodes CASSARIRADEQFF.

This clonotype has a handful of counts. The chain has TRBV23-1 and TRBJ2-4; D remains unclear. TRBV23-1 belongs to the ORF category, with a function that is uncertain. The V gene lost 0 bases and the J gene lost 3 bases, with 6 bases spanning the gap. This CDR3 is built from 14 residues. The CDR3 sequence: CASSQSNNKNIQYF. The CDR3 DNA follows: TGCGCCAGCAGTCAATCGAACAACAAAAACATTCAGTACTTC.

This chain connects TRBV6-2 or TRBV6-3 to TRBJ1-1; D remains unclear. Germline loops: CDR1 MNHEY, CDR2 SVGEGT. This CDR3 region has 14 residues. Trimming left V 6 bases short and J 3 bases short, with 14 bases between. The CDR3 bases are TGTGCCAGCAGCTTGAGCGGGAGGGACACTGAAGCTTTCTTT. Translating gives CASSLSGRDTEAFF.

The V gene is TRBV20-1, the J gene TRBJ1-2; 8 bases are shared with TRBD1. The CDR3 covers 16 residues. Germline V lookup: CDR1 DFQATT, CDR2 SNEGSKA (reference sequence). CDR3 region: CCARDPSTGATYGYTF. The DNA for the CDR3 is TGCTGCGCTAGAGACCCTTCGACAGGGGCCACCTATGGCTACACCTTC.

The gene calls are TRBV20-1 and TRBJ1-3; D is ambiguous. V dropped 3 bases and J dropped 2 bases, with 11 bases sitting between them. Germline-derived CDR1 and CDR2 are DFQATT and SNEGSKA (reference sequence). The CDR3 is 14 amino acids. CDR3 DNA sequence: TGCAGTGCTAGCCCCAATCCGACTGGAAACACCATATATTTT. It specifies CSASPNPTGNTIYF.

This clonotype was counted between two and nine times. The chain joins TRBV12-5 to TRBJ2-2; D not certain. Trimming stripped 1 base from V and 5 bases from J, with 5 bases between. Germline CDR1 reads LGHNT; CDR2 reads FRNRAP. The CDR3 is made up of 13 amino acids. CDR3: CASGLGRTGELFF. CDR3 coding DNA: TGTGCTAGTGGTTTGGGTAGGACCGGGGAGCTGTTTTTT.